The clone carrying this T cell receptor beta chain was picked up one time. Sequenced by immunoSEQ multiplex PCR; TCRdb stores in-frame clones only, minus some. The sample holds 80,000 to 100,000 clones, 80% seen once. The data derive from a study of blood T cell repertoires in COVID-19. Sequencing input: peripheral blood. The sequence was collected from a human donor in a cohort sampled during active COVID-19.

The CDR3 DNA sequence: TGTGCCAGCAGAACTAGGTCCCTCAGCACAGATACGCAGTATTTT. This sequence encodes CASRTRSLSTDTQYF. The V gene is TRBV7-8, the J gene TRBJ2-3; maybe TRBD2 (5 bases). Trimming removed 6 bases from V and 0 bases from J, with 13 bases in between. The CDR3 extends over 15 amino acids. Per the germline V gene, CDR1 is SGHVS and CDR2 is FQNEAQ.